Detailed here is one T cell receptor (beta chain). Its antigen is not identified. Constant-segment primers and 5'RACE yielded cDNA libraries for TCR alpha and TCR beta, each carrying sample barcodes and UMIs. TCRdb passed the 5' RACE reads through MiXCR, listing each CDR3 protein once. The table includes around 370,000 distinct CDR3 sequences, under 25% detected once. The entry originates in a study of T-cell memory formation after mild COVID-19. Germline CDR1 and CDR2: SGHRS and YFSETQ. This CDR3 has 17 amino acids. Trimming at V came to 4 bases and at J to 6 bases, leaving 17 bases not matched to a gene. Notes on the study in general: Some responding clones appeared in pre-infection memory, suggesting cross-reactive memory joined. CD4/CD8 balance characterized clones contracting day 15 to 85, and CD4+ skew characterized later expanders. Whether second-wave clones peaking at day 37 were SARS-CoV-2 specific went unconfirmed.

Sequences were obtained from PBMCs or a T cell subset sorted from them (not recorded which). This chain joins TRBV5-1 and TRBJ1-2; 8 bases agree with TRBD1. The sequence was obtained from an adult woman who had mild COVID-19 (a few samples of this study predate the infection). Cell type and time point are not known. CDR3 sequence (DNA): TGCGCCAGCAGCAAGTTAGGGACAGGCCAGTCCCCCCATGGCTACACCTTC. Its translation: CASSKLGTGQSPHGYTF. The full variable domain, completed using reference TRBV5-1 and TRBJ1-2, is KAGVTQTPRYLIKTRGQQVTLSCSPISGHRSVSWYQQTPGQGLQFLFEYFSETQRNKGNFPGRFSGRQFSNSRSEMNVSTLELGDSALYLCASSKLGTGQSPHGYTFGSGTRLTVV.